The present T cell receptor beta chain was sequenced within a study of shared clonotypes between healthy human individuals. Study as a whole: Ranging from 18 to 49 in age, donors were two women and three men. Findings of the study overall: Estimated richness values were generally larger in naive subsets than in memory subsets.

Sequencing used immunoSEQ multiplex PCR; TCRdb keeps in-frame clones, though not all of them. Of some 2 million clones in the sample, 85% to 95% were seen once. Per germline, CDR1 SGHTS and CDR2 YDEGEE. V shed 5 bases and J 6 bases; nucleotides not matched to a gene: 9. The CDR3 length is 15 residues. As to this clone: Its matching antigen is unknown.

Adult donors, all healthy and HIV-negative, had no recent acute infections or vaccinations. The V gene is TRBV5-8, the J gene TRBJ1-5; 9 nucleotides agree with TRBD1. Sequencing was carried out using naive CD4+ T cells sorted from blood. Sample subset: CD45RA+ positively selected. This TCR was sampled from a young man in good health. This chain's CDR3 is CASSPGQGNGQPQHF. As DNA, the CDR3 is TGTGCCAGCAGTCCCGGACAGGGGAACGGTCAGCCCCAGCATTTT.